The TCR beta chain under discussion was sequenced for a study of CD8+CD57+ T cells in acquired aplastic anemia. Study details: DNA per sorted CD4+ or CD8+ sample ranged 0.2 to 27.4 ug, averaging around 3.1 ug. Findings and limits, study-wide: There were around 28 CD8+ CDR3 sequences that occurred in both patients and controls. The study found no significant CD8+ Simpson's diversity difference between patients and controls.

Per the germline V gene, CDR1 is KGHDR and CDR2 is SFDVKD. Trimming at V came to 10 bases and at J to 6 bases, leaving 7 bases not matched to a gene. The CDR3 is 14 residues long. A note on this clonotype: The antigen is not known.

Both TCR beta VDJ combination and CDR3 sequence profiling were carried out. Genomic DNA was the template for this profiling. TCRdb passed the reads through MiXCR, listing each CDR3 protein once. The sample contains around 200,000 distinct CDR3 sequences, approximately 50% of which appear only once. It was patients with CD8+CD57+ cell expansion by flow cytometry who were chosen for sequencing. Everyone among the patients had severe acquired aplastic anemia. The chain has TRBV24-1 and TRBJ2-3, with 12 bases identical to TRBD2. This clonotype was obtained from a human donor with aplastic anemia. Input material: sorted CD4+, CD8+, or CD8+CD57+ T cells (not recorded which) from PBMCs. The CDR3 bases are TGTGCCACGTCGACTAGCGGGAGAGGTGATACGCAGTATTTT. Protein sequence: CATSTSGRGDTQYF.